Below are 27 T cell receptor beta chains sequenced from a single sample in a study of human T cells and chemical hapten exposure. It was unfractionated whole blood from which total RNA was extracted. MiXCR was run by TCRdb on the 5' RACE reads, yielding one entry per CDR3 protein. The sample carries around 140,000 distinct CDR3 sequences, around 4.1% recorded once. The source of these receptors is a female donor in good health.

The V and J genes are TRBV4-2 and TRBJ1-4; 8 nucleotides match TRBD1. V trimming: 2 bases; J trimming: 0 bases; junction bases outside the gene matches: 8. The CDR3 is 18 residues long. In germline, CDR1 is LGHNA, CDR2 YNFKEQ. This CDR3 is CASSQPRGHGATNEKLFF. DNA of the CDR3: TGTGCCAGCAGCCAACCCAGGGGGCACGGAGCAACTAATGAAAAACTGTTTTTT.

This clonotype has just a few counts. This rearrangement joins TRBV12-3 or TRBV12-4 to TRBJ2-3, with 8 positions matching TRBD1. The CDR3 covers 16 residues. With V trimmed by 3 bases and J by 1 base, 6 bases remained unmatched. The CDR3 spells CASSFWTGYGTDTQYF. The CDR3 DNA reads TGTGCCAGCAGTTTCTGGACAGGGTATGGCACAGATACGCAGTATTTT.

This clonotype was observed many times. The chain combines TRBV6-5 with TRBJ2-7, with a tentative D call TRBD1 (6 bases). V lost 5 bases and J lost 0, with 14 bases in between. The CDR3 sequence is 15 residues long. Germline CDR1 is MNHEY and CDR2 is SVGAGI. The CDR3 loop is CASSPYQGSSYEQYF. The CDR3 bases are TGTGCCAGCAGTCCCTATCAGGGGAGCTCCTACGAGCAGTACTTC.

This clonotype was detected ten times or more. The chain has TRBV4-2 and TRBJ1-2; 7 bases are shared with TRBD1. Looked up from germline, CDR1 is LGHNA and CDR2 is YNFKEQ. V lost 4 bases and J lost 0; bases outside the gene matches: 5. The CDR3 has 15 residues. CDR3: CASSPRGGTNYGYTF. The CDR3 bases are TGTGCCAGCAGCCCCAGGGGGGGCACTAACTATGGCTACACCTTC.

This clonotype was counted ten times or more. The chain has TRBV10-3 and TRBJ1-1; unclear D gene. V dropped 6 bases and J dropped 4 bases, with 9 bases sitting between them. From germline, CDR1 is ENHRY and CDR2 SYGVKD. This CDR3 has 12 amino acids. The CDR3 protein is CAISPSRTEAFF. The CDR3, as DNA: TGTGCCATCAGCCCCAGCCGCACTGAAGCTTTCTTT.

This clonotype was recorded at least ten times. The rearrangement links TRBV2 to TRBJ1-5, with no clear D. Germline values: CDR1 SNHLY, CDR2 FYNNEI. The germline V and J ends were trimmed by 7 bases and 0 bases, with 10 bases remaining between them. The CDR3 has 14 amino acids. CDR3 sequence: CASNNADSNQPQHF. The CDR3, as DNA: TGTGCCAGCAATAACGCAGATAGCAATCAGCCCCAGCATTTT.

This clonotype showed up many times. The chain couples TRBV6-5 to TRBJ1-2, with D possibly being TRBD1 (6 bases). The V gene's germline CDR1 is MNHEY and CDR2 SVGAGI. The ends were cut back, 4 bases at V and 7 bases at J, with 13 bases in the middle. The CDR3 sequence is 13 residues long. The CDR3 sequence: CASSWQGTGGYTF. The CDR3 DNA reads TGTGCCAGCAGTTGGCAGGGGACGGGTGGCTACACCTTC.

This clonotype came up a few times. This may be a read error, as it is one base from a much larger clone. The chain carries TRBV7-2 and TRBJ2-3; D gene unclear. Looked up from germline, CDR1 is SGHTA and CDR2 is FQGNSA. The CDR3 consists of 13 residues. Trimming took 1 base from V and 4 from J, leaving 6 bases between them. The CDR3 region has the DNA TGTGCCAGCAGCTTAGTGGGCGCAGATACGCAGTATTTT. Translated, it gives CASSLVGADTQYF.

V and J are TRBV7-2 and TRBJ1-5; no clear D. The V end was cut by 2 bases, the J end by 5 bases, with 7 bases between. Germline CDR1 reads SGHTA; CDR2 reads FQGNSA. This CDR3 spans 13 amino acids. The CDR3 region is CASSLYMDQPQHF. DNA for the CDR3: TGTGCCAGCAGCTTATACATGGATCAGCCCCAGCATTTT.

The sample holds many counts of this clonotype. V usage is TRBV5-1 and J usage is TRBJ2-1, with D hard to call. Trimming stripped 3 bases from V and 15 bases from J, with 19 bases between. The CDR3 extends over 13 amino acids. The V gene's germline CDR1 is SGHRS and CDR2 YFSETQ. CDR3 sequence: CASSSETLTWLFF. As DNA, the CDR3 is TGCGCCAGCAGCTCCGAGACTCTGACCTGGCTGTTCTTC.

In its sample, this clonotype was seen many times. This chain uses TRBV25-1 with TRBJ2-3; TRBD1 matches 7 bases. V dropped 2 bases and J dropped 1; count of bases not matched to a gene: 9. The CDR3 runs 17 residues. Germline V lookup: CDR1 MGHDK, CDR2 SYGVNS. The CDR3 is CASSEMTTGLGTDTQYF. Written as DNA, the CDR3 is TGTGCCAGCAGTGAAATGACGACAGGGTTAGGCACAGATACGCAGTATTTT.

In its sample, this clonotype was seen a few times. CDR3 loop: CASSSPSQGSYEQYF. The CDR3 region has the DNA TGTGCCAGCAGCTCCCCTTCGCAGGGGTCCTACGAGCAGTACTTC. The rearrangement links TRBV5-4 to TRBJ2-7, with D possibly matching TRBD1 (6 bases). The CDR3 is made up of 15 amino acids. Trimming removed 3 bases at V and 1 base at J, with 14 bases between. The V gene's germline CDR1 is SGHNT and CDR2 YYREEE (reference sequence).

This clonotype was recorded many times. The chain employs TRBV5-1 and TRBJ2-2; D call uncertain. Per the germline V gene, CDR1 is SGHRS and CDR2 is YFSETQ. The CDR3 is 16 amino acids. With 0 bases removed from V and 4 bases from J, the gap between germline ends came to 13 bases. Here the CDR3 DNA reads TGCGCCAGCAGCTTGGATATAGCTCTAGTCACCGGGGAGCTGTTTTTT. This gives the protein CASSLDIALVTGELFF.

This clonotype occurred many times. This chain joins TRBV5-1 and TRBJ1-1; 7 bases match TRBD1. Unmatched junction bases numbered 13, after V lost 3 bases and J lost 2 bases. The CDR3 loop spans 17 amino acids. CDR1 is SGHRS, CDR2 YFSETQ, per germline. The CDR3 spells CASSWTGGGGANTEAFF. CDR3 DNA: TGCGCCAGCAGCTGGACTGGGGGAGGGGGCGCAAACACTGAAGCTTTCTTT.

This clonotype has at least ten counts. The chain joins TRBV6-1 to TRBJ2-4, with unresolved D. Germline V lookup: CDR1 MNHNS, CDR2 SASEGT. CDR3 size: 15 residues. Trimming shortened V by 1 base and J by 0 bases, and 7 bases separated the two germline ends. CDR3 DNA: TGTGCCAGCAGTGAAGGGAGACTAGCCAAAAACATTCAGTACTTC. It translates to CASSEGRLAKNIQYF.

This clonotype was seen only a few times. This rearrangement joins TRBV4-1 to TRBJ1-2; TRBD1 matches at 7 bases. V was clipped by 2 bases and J by 6 bases; unmatched bases: 18. CDR3 length: 18 amino acids. The germline V gene has CDR1 MGHRA and CDR2 YSYEKL. As DNA, the CDR3 is TGCGCCAGCAGCCAATTACACCGGGACAGTTATAGGACTGATGGCTACACCTTC. Translated: CASSQLHRDSYRTDGYTF.

This clonotype has ten or more counts. V gene TRBV12-3 or TRBV12-4 combines with J gene TRBJ1-5; TRBD1 matches at 11 bases. The CDR3 is made up of 18 amino acids. Trimming took 5 bases from V and 0 from J; bases not matched to a gene: 9. CDR3 protein: CASSRPGQGVFSNQPQHF. CDR3 nucleotide sequence: TGTGCCAGCAGTCGACCGGGACAGGGGGTGTTTAGCAATCAGCCCCAGCATTTT.

This clonotype has a count of ten or more. This chain joins TRBV29-1 and TRBJ2-3; 14 bases fit TRBD2. The length of the CDR3 is 15 residues. In germline, CDR1 is SQVTM, CDR2 ANQGSEA. With V trimmed by 1 base and J by 7 bases, 4 bases remained unmatched. The CDR3 is CSVEAGTSGGNTQYF. The CDR3, as DNA: TGCAGCGTTGAAGCTGGGACTAGCGGGGGAAATACGCAGTATTTT.

The genes are TRBV4-2 and TRBJ2-7; 12 bases line up with TRBD1. There are 20 residues in the CDR3. The junction had 20 bases not matched to a gene; V was cut back by 4 bases and J by 4 bases. Germline CDR1 LGHNA, CDR2 YNFKEQ. CDR3 sequence reads: CASSLRRGTGGSWPTYEQYF. DNA of the CDR3: TGTGCCAGCAGCCTGCGTCGTGGGACAGGGGGCAGTTGGCCTACTTACGAGCAGTACTTC.

The sample holds many counts of this clonotype. The V and J genes are TRBV5-1 and TRBJ2-1, with 11 bases aligning to TRBD1. With 4 bases clipped from V and 9 bases from J, the junction kept 6 bases outside the gene matches. Looked up from germline, CDR1 is SGHRS and CDR2 is YFSETQ. The CDR3 is made up of 14 amino acids. The CDR3 loop reads CASSRDRGSGEQFF. The CDR3 DNA reads TGCGCCAGCAGCCGGGACAGGGGGTCCGGTGAGCAGTTCTTC.

This clonotype was recorded many times. The CDR3 bases are TGTGCCAGCAGTTTAGCGTCAGCCCAGGCTTTCTTT. Protein product: CASSLASAQAFF. The V and J genes are TRBV12-3 or TRBV12-4 and TRBJ1-1; unclear D gene. V lost 0 bases and J lost 11, with 10 bases in between. The CDR3 consists of 12 residues.

This clonotype has ten or more counts. The chain is built from TRBV24-1 and TRBJ1-4; 8 nucleotides line up with TRBD1. The trim removed 2 bases at V and 8 bases at J, leaving 9 bases unmatched. The CDR3 totals 16 residues. The germline CDR1 and CDR2 sequences are KGHDR and SFDVKD. In DNA, the CDR3 is TGTGCCACCAGTGATTCCGGGGCCACAGGGGGGGAAAAACTGTTTTTT. Translated, it gives CATSDSGATGGEKLFF.

This clonotype was recorded many times. This chain links TRBV7-2 with TRBJ2-1; a possible D gene is TRBD2 (6 bases). Germline-derived CDR1 and CDR2 are SGHTA and FQGNSA. Between the trimmed V and J ends, which lost 2 bases and 8 bases, there was a span of 10 bases. The CDR3 has 13 amino acids. The CDR3, as DNA: TGTGCCAGCAGCTTACTCTGGGGGGATGAGCAGTTCTTC. Translation gives CASSLLWGDEQFF.

V is TRBV6-6 and J is TRBJ1-4; 9 nucleotides align to TRBD1. The junction had 10 bases not matched to a gene; V was cut back by 4 bases and J by 7 bases. The CDR3 runs 16 residues. Germline-derived CDR1 and CDR2 are MNHNY and SVGAGI (reference sequence). In DNA, the CDR3 is TGTGCCAGCAGTTCTAACAGGGGGCGCGTATCTGAAAAACTGTTTTTT. Translated: CASSSNRGRVSEKLFF.

V and J are TRBV7-2 and TRBJ1-2; D is undetermined. The CDR3 covers 14 residues. V was pared by 2 bases and J by 4 bases, with 11 bases between. Germline V lookup: CDR1 SGHTA, CDR2 FQGNSA. In nucleotides, the CDR3 is TGTGCCAGCAGCTTAAGCTTAAGTCTCTATGGCTACACCTTC. Protein product: CASSLSLSLYGYTF.

This clonotype appeared many times. This chain links TRBV23-1 with TRBJ2-3; D gene ambiguous. TRBV23-1 falls under the ORF class, with uncertain function. The CDR3 spans 19 residues. V gave up 0 bases and J gave up 2 bases, with 21 bases separating them. DNA of the CDR3: TGCGCCAGCAGTCAATCGGGTCCCCTTAGACAAGAGAACACAGATACGCAGTATTTT. Translating gives CASSQSGPLRQENTDTQYF.

This clonotype was found many times. V and J are TRBV12-3 or TRBV12-4 and TRBJ1-6, with no clear D. The V gene lost 6 bases and the J gene lost 0 bases, with 6 bases spanning the gap. The CDR3 sequence is 14 residues long. CDR3 coding DNA: TGTGCCAGCAGCTCATACTCCTATAATTCACCCCTCCACTTT. Residues: CASSSYSYNSPLHF.